This TCR beta chain was captured in a study of T cell repertoires in cytomegalovirus infection. Turning to the study itself: The public TCR beta signatures pointed to both CMV infection and matching HLA type. Study observations and caveats: CMV-specific HLA-C-restricted TCR beta clonotypes dominated the ex vivo response.

This clonotype was seen ten or more times. The antigen is not known. In TCRdb, the reads were re-called with MiXCR into one record per CDR3 protein. The table records about 440,000 distinct CDR3 sequences, approximately 30% of them present only once. The CDR3 sequence is 17 residues long. Germline V gene sequence: CDR1 SGHVS, CDR2 FQNEAQ. Trimming removed 4 bases at V and 5 bases at J, with 20 bases between. This receptor was obtained from a human donor in good health (CMV status not recorded). Some clones in this sample may be carry-over from other donors' samples. Sequenced material: PBMCs. This rearrangement joins TRBV7-8 to TRBJ2-2, with a tentative D call TRBD2 (7 bases). CDR3 in DNA: TGTGCCAGCAGCTGGGAGGTGATGGGGGGGGCGACCGGGGAGCTGTTTTTT. Protein product: CASSWEVMGGATGELFF.